A single sample gave rise to the 27 T cell receptor beta chains below, sequenced in a study of post-analysis software for immune sequencing data. Study-wide results and limits: Higher frequency in patients than in controls was seen for roughly five TRBV segments, with TRBV5-6, TRBV5-1 and TRBV20-1 among them.

Their specific antigens are unknown. TCR beta libraries were prepared from cDNA with unique molecular identifiers. One entry per CDR3 protein results from TCRdb running MiXCR on the PCR reads. Of about 560,000 distinct CDR3 sequences listed, roughly two fifths are singletons. The source material was blood. The receptors come from a girl aged 5 to 17 with multiple sclerosis.

The V call is TRBV6-6, the J call TRBJ1-2; TRBD1 might be the D (5 bases). CDR1 is MNHNY, CDR2 SVGAGI, per germline (reference sequence). The germline V and J ends were trimmed by 4 bases and 7 bases, with 13 bases remaining between them. The CDR3 totals 13 residues. DNA of the CDR3: TGTGCCAGCAGTTCTGAAGGGAGGGGTGGCTACACCTTC. This codes for CASSSEGRGGYTF.

The gene calls are TRBV9 and TRBJ2-7; TRBD1 aligns across 7 bases. CDR1 and CDR2 (germline): SGDLS, YYNGEE. V trimming: 7 bases; J trimming: 6 bases; junction bases outside the gene matches: 7. This CDR3 has 12 amino acids. The CDR3 sequence: CASSQGGSEQYF. DNA of the CDR3: TGTGCCAGCTCCCAAGGGGGCAGCGAGCAGTACTTC.

The chain links TRBV7-9 to TRBJ2-1; D gene unclear. V was clipped by 5 bases and J by 3 bases, with 11 bases between them. This CDR3 region has 14 residues. Germline-derived CDR1 and CDR2 are SEHNR and FQNEAQ (reference sequence). The CDR3 DNA reads as TGTGCCAGCAGCGACGAGGTTTACTACAATGAGCAGTTCTTC. It specifies CASSDEVYYNEQFF.

The CDR3 nucleotides read TGTGCCAGCAGTCGAGGGACTGCGGTTCGGTGGCCCCAGCATTTT. Its protein is CASSRGTAVRWPQHF. The V gene is TRBV6-6, the J gene TRBJ1-5; TRBD1 is a possible D gene (5 bases). V lost 5 bases and J 9 bases, leaving 20 bases between the germline ends. Germline CDR1 MNHNY, CDR2 SVGAGI (reference sequence). This CDR3 is built from 15 residues.

This clonotype was recorded a few times. V gene TRBV7-2 combines with J gene TRBJ2-3; D is possibly TRBD1 or TRBD2 (5 bases each). V gave up 7 bases and J gave up 6 bases, with 14 bases separating them. CDR1 and CDR2 from the germline V gene are SGHTA and FQGNSA. The CDR3 has 13 amino acids. CDR3 protein: CASTSWGSDTQYF. The CDR3 nucleotides read TGTGCCAGCACCTCTTGGGGGTCGGATACGCAGTATTTT.

This chain joins TRBV4-1 and TRBJ2-3; D possibly corresponds to TRBD2 (6 bases). CDR1 is MGHRA, CDR2 YSYEKL, per germline. Trimming shortened V by 0 bases and J by 0 bases, and 13 bases separated the two germline ends. The CDR3 covers 17 residues. The CDR3 is CASSQERGGLSTDTQYF. The DNA of the CDR3 is TGCGCCAGCAGCCAAGAACGGGGCGGACTAAGCACAGATACGCAGTATTTT.

The chain has TRBV2 and TRBJ2-1; D is possibly TRBD1 (5 bases). Per germline, CDR1 SNHLY and CDR2 FYNNEI. This CDR3 is 15 amino acids long. The ends were cut back, 7 bases at V and 3 bases at J, with 16 bases in the middle. The CDR3 sequence is CASTPSRTSYNEQFF. The CDR3 region has the DNA TGTGCCAGCACCCCATCCCGGACAAGCTACAATGAGCAGTTCTTC.

V gene TRBV6-6 combines with J gene TRBJ1-5; tentatively, D is TRBD1 (5 bases). The CDR3 is 13 residues long. Between the trimmed V and J ends, which lost 7 bases and 4 bases, there was a span of 11 bases. Germline V gives CDR1 MNHNY, CDR2 SVGAGI (reference sequence). For the CDR3, the DNA is TGTGCCAGCACAGGGTGGGTGAATCAGCCCCAGCATTTT. This sequence encodes CASTGWVNQPQHF.

The chain couples TRBV24-1 to TRBJ2-5, with 7 bases identical to TRBD1. Germline CDR1 and CDR2: KGHDR and SFDVKD. The CDR3 has 15 residues. With 4 bases clipped from V and 0 bases from J, the junction kept 4 bases outside the gene matches. Here the CDR3 reads CATSDPGQDQETQYF. The CDR3 DNA is TGTGCCACCAGTGACCCCGGACAGGACCAAGAGACCCAGTACTTC.

This clonotype was seen just once. The J gene is TRBJ1-1, the V gene TRBV12-3 or TRBV12-4; D perhaps matches TRBD1 (5 bases). V was shortened by 10 bases and J by 6 bases, with 21 bases between the two germline ends. The CDR3 contains 14 residues. The CDR3, as DNA: TGTGCCAACAGACAGAACGGGCTCTACGCTGAAGCTTTCTTT. Translation: CANRQNGLYAEAFF.

This chain links TRBV10-3 with TRBJ2-6; D is undetermined. V lost 4 bases, J lost 2 bases, and 3 bases lay in between. This CDR3 has 13 residues. Germline CDR1 reads ENHRY; CDR2 reads SYGVKD. This chain's CDR3 is CAISAPGANVLTF. The CDR3, as DNA: TGTGCCATCAGTGCTCCTGGGGCCAACGTCCTGACTTTC.

The CDR3 sequence: CASGLSGGAREQFF. CDR3 coding DNA: TGTGCCAGCGGGCTTAGCGGGGGGGCAAGGGAGCAGTTCTTC. The chain couples TRBV11-2 to TRBJ2-1, with 11 bases lining up with TRBD2. The CDR3 consists of 14 residues. J gave up 10 bases and V 8 bases, and 10 bases lay outside the gene matches. Germline CDR1 is SGHAT and CDR2 is FQNNGV.

The chain recombines TRBV7-9 with TRBJ2-3; TRBD1 matches at 7 bases. From germline, CDR1 is SEHNR and CDR2 FQNEAQ (reference sequence). The CDR3 length is 15 residues. V gave up 7 bases and J gave up 8 bases; unmatched junction bases: 15. The CDR3 DNA sequence: TGTGCCAGCACCCCTCGGGACAGAATGTTCGGTACGCAGTATTTT. Protein sequence: CASTPRDRMFGTQYF.

This chain uses TRBV5-1 with TRBJ2-5; D is undetermined. With 1 base removed from V and 3 bases from J, the gap between germline ends came to 13 bases. Per germline, CDR1 SGHRS and CDR2 YFSETQ. The CDR3 is made up of 15 amino acids. The CDR3 DNA reads as TGCGCCAGCAGCTTGTTGGCGGTAAGGGAAGAGACCCAGTACTTC. Its translation is CASSLLAVREETQYF.

For the CDR3, the DNA is TGTGCCAGCAGTGAAGCTGGGGGGTTCAGAGATACGCAGTATTTT. Translating gives CASSEAGGFRDTQYF. This chain uses TRBV6-1 with TRBJ2-3; D is possibly TRBD2 (6 bases). The CDR3 is made up of 15 amino acids. CDR1 is MNHNS and CDR2 is SASEGT in the germline V gene. Trimming removed 0 bases from V and 5 bases from J, with 12 bases in between.

This clonotype has ten or more counts. The chain links TRBV12-3 or TRBV12-4 to TRBJ1-2; 7 bases fit TRBD1. V dropped 7 bases and J dropped 3; count of bases not matched to a gene: 14. The CDR3 length is 16 residues. The chain's CDR3 is CASNNNPPGTDYGYTF. The CDR3 coding sequence is TGTGCCAGCAACAATAACCCCCCCGGGACAGACTATGGCTACACCTTC.

The chain uses TRBV29-1 and TRBJ2-7, with 7 positions matching TRBD2. Trimming took 3 bases from V and 6 from J; bases not matched to a gene: 14. Per the germline V gene, CDR1 is SQVTM and CDR2 is ANQGSEA. This CDR3 comprises 15 residues. CDR3 in DNA: TGCAGCGTTGAGTGGGCTGGAGGGAGGGAACTCGAGCAGTACTTC. Its translation: CSVEWAGGRELEQYF.

This rearrangement joins TRBV12-3 or TRBV12-4 to TRBJ1-2; possibly TRBD1 for D (6 bases). V was shortened by 0 bases and J by 6 bases, with 14 bases between the two germline ends. The CDR3 has 15 amino acids. This chain's CDR3 is CASSLAPQGRDGYTF. The DNA of the CDR3 is TGTGCCAGCAGTTTAGCGCCCCAGGGGAGGGATGGCTACACCTTC.

The genes are TRBV7-9 and TRBJ2-5, with D tentatively TRBD1 or TRBD2 (6 bases each). V lost 5 bases and J 5 bases, leaving 15 bases between the germline ends. Germline lookup yields CDR1 SEHNR and CDR2 FQNEAQ (reference sequence). CDR3 length: 14 amino acids. CDR3 coding DNA: TGTGCCAGCAGCCCAACCCGGGGGCGTGAGACCCAGTACTTC. Residues: CASSPTRGRETQYF.

A few counts support this clonotype. The chain has TRBV24-1 and TRBJ2-1; 7 nucleotides match TRBD1. CDR3 length equals 16 residues. Germline CDR1 and CDR2: KGHDR and SFDVKD. Germline trimming cut 2 bases from V and 4 bases from J; bases unmatched to any gene: 7. The CDR3 here is CATSDSTTGQYNEQFF. The CDR3 region has the DNA TGTGCCACCAGTGATTCAACTACGGGACAGTACAATGAGCAGTTCTTC.

This clonotype was picked up a small number of times. The chain employs TRBV27 and TRBJ2-1; tentative D call: TRBD2 (6 bases). The V gene lost 2 bases and the J gene lost 5 bases, with 16 bases spanning the gap. The germline CDR1 and CDR2 sequences are MNHEY and SMNVEV (reference sequence). CDR3 length: 16 residues. CDR3 nucleotides: TGTGCCAGCAGTTTAATCTTAAGCGGGTGGAACAATGAGCAGTTCTTC. This sequence encodes CASSLILSGWNNEQFF.

This rearrangement joins TRBV12-3 or TRBV12-4 to TRBJ2-3; D is possibly TRBD2 (6 bases). V was trimmed by 2 bases and J by 4 bases, leaving 13 bases between them. This CDR3 region has 15 residues. The CDR3: CASSLTGVGADTQYF. As DNA, the CDR3 is TGTGCCAGCAGTTTAACGGGAGTGGGCGCAGATACGCAGTATTTT.

This clonotype showed up many times. The chain links TRBV20-1 to TRBJ2-1; the D is unclear. Trimming shortened V by 3 bases and J by 12 bases, and 15 bases separated the two germline ends. CDR1 is DFQATT, CDR2 SNEGSKA, per germline (reference sequence). This CDR3 is built from 12 residues. The chain's CDR3 is CSARAGELGQFF. The CDR3 DNA sequence: TGCAGTGCTAGGGCCGGCGAGCTTGGGCAGTTCTTC.

The chain carries TRBV20-1 and TRBJ2-7; D call uncertain. The CDR3 consists of 12 residues. The germline CDR1 and CDR2 sequences are DFQATT and SNEGSKA (reference sequence). V dropped 4 bases and J dropped 2 bases, with 9 bases sitting between them. CDR3: CSAIKSAYEQYF. The CDR3 nucleotides read TGCAGTGCTATTAAGTCCGCCTACGAGCAGTACTTC.

As DNA, the CDR3 is TGTGCCAGCAGCCAATCAGGGAGTGAAAAACTGTTTTTT. This codes for CASSQSGSEKLFF. The V and J genes are TRBV3-1 and TRBJ1-4, with D tentatively TRBD1 (5 bases). Germline CDR1 LGHDT, CDR2 YNNKEL (reference sequence). The CDR3 has 13 amino acids. V shed 2 bases and J shed 7 bases, with 8 bases lying between them.

This clonotype occurred a few times. The chain uses TRBV20-1 and TRBJ2-3, with a tentative D call TRBD2 (6 bases). The V end was cut by 4 bases, the J end by 2 bases, with 16 bases between. Looked up from germline, CDR1 is DFQATT and CDR2 is SNEGSKA (reference sequence). This CDR3 has 15 amino acids. The chain's CDR3 is CSAMGGGVPTDTQYF. The CDR3 DNA follows: TGCAGTGCTATGGGGGGAGGCGTCCCCACAGATACGCAGTATTTT.

The chain couples TRBV9 to TRBJ1-2; 7 nucleotides match TRBD1. Germline loops: CDR1 SGDLS, CDR2 YYNGEE. The CDR3 contains 16 residues. The J segment lost 5 bases and the V segment lost 4 bases, leaving 14 bases of the junction unmatched. The CDR3: CASSSQIGTAYYGYTF. The CDR3 nucleotides are TGTGCCAGCAGCTCTCAAATAGGGACAGCGTATTATGGCTACACCTTC.